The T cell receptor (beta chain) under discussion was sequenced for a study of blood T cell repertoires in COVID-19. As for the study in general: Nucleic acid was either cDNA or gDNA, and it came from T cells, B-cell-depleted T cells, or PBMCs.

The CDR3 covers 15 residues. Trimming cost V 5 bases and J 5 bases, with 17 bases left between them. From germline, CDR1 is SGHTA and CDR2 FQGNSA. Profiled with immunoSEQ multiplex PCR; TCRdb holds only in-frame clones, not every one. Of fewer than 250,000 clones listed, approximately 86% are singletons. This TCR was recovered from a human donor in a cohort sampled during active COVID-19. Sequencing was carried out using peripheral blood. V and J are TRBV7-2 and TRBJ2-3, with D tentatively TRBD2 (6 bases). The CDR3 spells CASSPVRRGGDTQYF. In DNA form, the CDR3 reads TGTGCCAGCAGCCCAGTTCGGCGGGGCGGAGATACGCAGTATTTT.